The 30 T cell receptor beta chains listed next were all sequenced from one sample in a study of T cells in Graves' hyperthyroidism and ophthalmopathy (dated by TCRdb to about 2019). The receptor library was made with multiplex PCR. The data were produced on an Illumina HiSeq 2000. TCR beta CDR3 regions were amplified from RNA transcripts. A first-round RT-PCR of the TCR CDR3 used the HTBI primer set with the Qiagen OneStep RT-PCR kit. Through fastp at Q25 and MiXCR, TCRdb rebuilt clones from the public reads, retaining in-frame beta chains. Rows merge per CDR3 protein into single entries with the most common DNA and genes. The table for this sample lists 600,000 to 800,000 distinct CDR3 sequences; under 45% of them were counted only once. Around 29% of the sample is in the top ten clones. Sequenced input: blood. Receptors were obtained from a woman aged 40-49 years with Graves' hyperthyroidism.

In the case of this clonotype: Its ends do not fully match the called genes, so a read error is possible. The V and J genes are TRBV12-3 or TRBV12-4 and TRBJ1-4; no clear D. CDR3 length equals 16 residues. The CDR3 DNA sequence: TGTGCCAGCAGCTTATCCGGGATTAACACCGGGGAAAAACTGTCTTTT. It specifies CASSLSGINTGEKLSF.

The genes are TRBV20-1 and TRBJ2-5; tentatively, D is TRBD2 (5 bases). The V gene's germline CDR1 is DFQATT and CDR2 SNEGSKA (reference sequence). CDR3 length: 12 residues. Trimming pared 3 bases from V and 5 bases from J, leaving 10 bases between. The CDR3 spells CSASRGSETQYF. The CDR3 DNA is TGCAGTGCTAGCCGGGGTTCGGAGACCCAGTACTTC.

The chain employs TRBV20-1 and TRBJ1-1; 7 nucleotides agree with TRBD1. The junction had 9 bases not matched to a gene; V was cut back by 0 bases and J by 5 bases. Germline V gene data show CDR1 as DFQATT and CDR2 as SNEGSKA (reference sequence). CDR3 length: 15 amino acids. CDR3 DNA sequence: TGCAGTGCTAGAGATCCCCGGGGCAGGGGGACTGAAGCTTTCTTT. This encodes CSARDPRGRGTEAFF.

As for this clonotype: One base away lies a much larger clone, so this may be a sequencing read error. In DNA, the CDR3 is TGTGCCAGCAGTGAAACAGGGGTCACTGAAGCTTTCTTT. Amino acid sequence: CASSETGVTEAFF. This chain uses TRBV6-1 with TRBJ1-1; 7 nucleotides agree with TRBD1. Germline assignment: CDR1 MNHNS and CDR2 SASEGT. Trimming cost V 2 bases and J 4 bases; bases outside gene matches: 1. The CDR3 is made up of 13 amino acids.

The table lists this clonotype with a few counts. The V gene is TRBV12-3 or TRBV12-4, the J gene TRBJ2-5, with D perhaps matching TRBD1 or TRBD2 (5 bases each). Between the trimmed V and J ends, which lost 4 bases and 5 bases, there was a span of 14 bases. The length of the CDR3 is 14 residues. As DNA, the CDR3 is TGTGCCAGCAGTTACACACAGGAGCGGGAGACCCAGTACTTC. It translates to CASSYTQERETQYF.

A few counts support this clonotype. The CDR3 DNA reads as TGTGCCAGCAGCTTGGGGACAGGGGGCGCTTTCGCCGAAGCTTTCTTT. It specifies CASSLGTGGAFAEAFF. The chain uses TRBV5-5 and TRBJ1-1, with TRBD1 matching over 11 bases. Germline CDR1 is SGHKS and CDR2 is YYEKEE (reference sequence). After removal of 0 bases from V and 8 bases from J, the junction contained 9 bases not matched to a gene. The CDR3 loop spans 16 amino acids.

The J gene is TRBJ1-3, the V gene TRBV4-1; no reliable D call. This CDR3 is 18 amino acids long. CDR1 MGHRA and CDR2 YSYEKL come from the germline V gene. Trimming took 1 base from V and 0 from J, leaving 16 bases between them. The DNA of the CDR3 is TGCGCCAGCAGCCAAGGTCGGGCGTACAGATACTCTGGAAACACCATATATTTT. It yields the protein CASSQGRAYRYSGNTIYF.

This clonotype occurred a few times. This chain connects TRBV5-4 to TRBJ2-2; D is ambiguous. CDR1 is SGHNT, CDR2 YYREEE, per germline (reference sequence). The CDR3 is made up of 12 amino acids. The ends were cut back, 0 bases at V and 9 bases at J, with 6 bases in the middle. CDR3 sequence: CASSLDGRELFF. The CDR3 DNA sequence: TGTGCCAGCAGCTTGGACGGCCGGGAGCTGTTTTTT. The full variable domain, with the rest looked up from reference TRBV5-4 and TRBJ2-2, is ETGVTQSPTHLIKTRGQQVTLRCSSQSGHNTVSWYQQALGQGPQFIFQYYREEENGRGNFPPRFSGLQFPNYSSELNVNALELDDSALYLCASSLDGRELFFGEGSRLTVL.

This rearrangement joins TRBV20-1 to TRBJ2-2; 7 nucleotides match TRBD2. The junction had 7 bases not matched to a gene; V was cut back by 4 bases and J by 5 bases. CDR3 length equals 14 residues. The germline V gene encodes CDR1 DFQATT and CDR2 SNEGSKA (reference sequence). CDR3 in amino acids: CSAMGLAVTGELFF. In nucleotides, the CDR3 is TGCAGTGCTATGGGGCTAGCGGTGACCGGGGAGCTGTTTTTT.

In its sample, this clonotype was seen many times. V is TRBV24-1 and J is TRBJ1-1; 8 bases fit TRBD1. The CDR3 has 14 amino acids. J gave up 5 bases and V 7 bases, and 8 bases lay outside the gene matches. Per germline, CDR1 KGHDR and CDR2 SFDVKD. The CDR3 nucleotides read TGTGCCACCAGGGGAGGACAGGGAGAAACTGAAGCTTTCTTT. As protein: CATRGGQGETEAFF.

This clonotype was observed many times. The chain recombines TRBV12-3 or TRBV12-4 with TRBJ1-5; a possible D gene is TRBD1 (5 bases). The CDR3 extends over 13 amino acids. V shed 8 bases and J shed 7 bases, with 15 bases lying between them. In nucleotides, the CDR3 is TGTGCCAGCGGGTGGGGGGAGAGGCAGCCCCAGCATTTT. Translated: CASGWGERQPQHF.

A note on this clonotype: A single base separates this from a much larger clone, so it may be a read error. The chain combines TRBV10-3 with TRBJ1-2; D is unresolved. The CDR3 is 17 amino acids. Germline V gives CDR1 ENHRY, CDR2 SYGVKD. V lost 4 bases to trimming and J lost 0 bases, with 18 bases between them. The CDR3 loop is CAISASRGRPANYGYTF. In nucleotides, the CDR3 is TGTGCCATCAGTGCGTCCCGCGGGCGACCAGCTAACTATGGCTACACCTTC.

This chain links TRBV10-3 with TRBJ2-7; TRBD2 aligns across 8 bases. Germline V CDR1 and CDR2: ENHRY, SYGVKD. Trimming removed 10 bases from V and 0 bases from J; junction bases left unmatched: 14. The CDR3 runs to 16 residues. The CDR3 loop reads CASSRSGAPTSYEQYF. CDR3 coding DNA: TGTGCCAGCAGCCGTAGCGGGGCCCCAACCTCCTACGAGCAGTACTTC.

In this sample, this clonotype turned up many times. J is TRBJ1-4 and V is TRBV10-3, with D maybe TRBD1 (5 bases). CDR1 and CDR2 from the germline V gene are ENHRY and SYGVKD. This CDR3 comprises 15 residues. V was pared by 8 bases and J by 3 bases, with 16 bases between. CDR3 residues: CAIANGGTANEKLFF. In nucleotides, the CDR3 is TGTGCCATCGCTAATGGAGGGACGGCTAATGAAAAACTGTTTTTT.

This chain connects TRBV7-9 to TRBJ1-4, with 7 positions matching TRBD1. CDR3 length equals 14 residues. V trimming: 11 bases; J trimming: 5 bases; junction bases outside the gene matches: 11. Germline CDR1 is SEHNR and CDR2 is FQNEAQ (reference sequence). CDR3 nucleotide sequence: TGTGCCGGTAGCTTAGCGGGACAGAATGAAAAACTGTTTTTT. Its translation is CAGSLAGQNEKLFF.

This clonotype has a handful of counts. The gene calls are TRBV20-1 and TRBJ1-2; D is unclear. The V end lost 1 base, the J end lost 8 bases, and 17 bases lay between the germline ends. Germline V gene data show CDR1 as DFQATT and CDR2 as SNEGSKA (reference sequence). The CDR3 is 14 amino acids. The DNA for the CDR3 is TGCAGTGCTAGAGCCCTATCAGGCGCTATCGGCTACACCTTC. This gives the protein CSARALSGAIGYTF.

This clonotype was observed a handful of times. The J gene is TRBJ2-7, the V gene TRBV27; D perhaps matches TRBD1 (6 bases). Germline lookup yields CDR1 MNHEY and CDR2 SMNVEV (reference sequence). This CDR3 has 16 residues. V dropped 4 bases and J dropped 7 bases, with 23 bases sitting between them. CDR3 sequence: CASSYNRDTVLGEQYF. The CDR3 DNA reads TGTGCCAGCAGTTATAATCGGGACACCGTCCTAGGTGAGCAGTACTTC.

In its sample, this clonotype was seen many times. This rearrangement joins TRBV15 to TRBJ1-2; D is unclear. CDR3 size: 16 residues. Germline assignment: CDR1 LNHNV and CDR2 YYDKDF (reference sequence). V shed 5 bases and J shed 5 bases, with 21 bases lying between them. Here the CDR3 DNA reads TGTGCCACCAGCGTCGGACTGAATAACGCCGGGTATGGCTACACCTTC. Protein sequence: CATSVGLNNAGYGYTF.

This clonotype was detected a few times. V usage is TRBV12-3 or TRBV12-4 and J usage is TRBJ2-5; 10 positions agree with TRBD2. CDR3 length: 15 amino acids. The V segment lost 6 bases and the J segment 1 base; nucleotides outside the gene matches: 5. In DNA, the CDR3 is TGTGCCAGCAGCTCCCTAGCGGGGGCCCAAGAGACCCAGTACTTC. Translating gives CASSSLAGAQETQYF.

The chain uses TRBV10-1 and TRBJ2-3; D uncertain. Germline V gene data show CDR1 as WNHNN and CDR2 as SYGVQD (reference sequence). This CDR3 region has 16 residues. With 2 bases removed from V and 4 bases from J, the gap between germline ends came to 16 bases. This CDR3 is CASSEPAAPRADTQYF. The CDR3 DNA reads TGCGCCAGCAGTGAGCCTGCGGCTCCCCGGGCAGATACGCAGTATTTT.

Comments on this clonotype: This likely comes from a read error, as the CDR3 has no conserved phenylalanine or tryptophan at its end. This chain links TRBV2 with TRBJ1-1; D not certain. Trimming removed 1 base from V and 1 base from J, with 4 bases in between. The CDR3 length is 13 residues. Germline loops: CDR1 SNHLY, CDR2 FYNNEI. In nucleotides, the CDR3 is TGTGCCAGCAGTGAAGTGACGAACACTGAAGCTTTCCTT. This translates into CASSEVTNTEAFL.

This chain links TRBV4-1 with TRBJ2-7; D unclear. CDR1 and CDR2 from the germline V gene are MGHRA and YSYEKL. The CDR3 length is 16 residues. Trimming took 0 bases from V and 0 from J, leaving 12 bases between them. The CDR3 DNA reads as TGCGCCAGCAGCCAAGACCGACCAAGTAGCTCCTACGAGCAGTACTTC. Encoded protein: CASSQDRPSSSYEQYF.

There are a few counts of this clonotype. J is TRBJ2-2 and V is TRBV19, with unresolved D. The CDR3 consists of 14 residues. CDR1 and CDR2 (germline): LNHDA, SQIVND (reference sequence). Trimming pared 7 bases from V and 1 base from J, leaving 10 bases between. This chain's CDR3 is CASIKQENTGELFF. CDR3 nucleotides: TGTGCCAGTATTAAGCAGGAGAACACCGGGGAGCTGTTTTTT.

This clonotype was observed many times. This sequence joins TRBV25-1 and TRBJ2-2; 7 bases are shared with TRBD1. CDR3 size: 15 residues. CDR1 and CDR2 (germline): MGHDK, SYGVNS. V was pared by 5 bases and J by 7 bases, with 10 bases of the junction left unmatched. The CDR3 here is CASSPTGLIGGELFF. DNA for the CDR3: TGTGCCAGCAGTCCGACAGGGCTGATCGGCGGGGAGCTGTTTTTT.

In its sample, this clonotype was seen a few times. This chain joins TRBV12-3 or TRBV12-4 and TRBJ1-5; TRBD1 might be the D (6 bases). Trimming removed 3 bases at V and 5 bases at J, with 11 bases between. The length of the CDR3 is 14 residues. CDR3 amino acids: CASSFQGQDQPQHF. The CDR3 DNA reads TGTGCCAGCAGTTTTCAGGGGCAGGATCAGCCCCAGCATTTT.

This clonotype has only a few counts. This rearrangement joins TRBV20-1 to TRBJ1-5; tentative D call: TRBD1 (5 bases). V was cut by 0 bases and J by 4 bases, with 13 bases left in between. The CDR3 is 15 amino acids. Looked up from germline, CDR1 is DFQATT and CDR2 is SNEGSKA (reference sequence). CDR3 nucleotide sequence: TGCAGTGCTAGAGATCGACAGCTATTTAATCAGCCCCAGCATTTT. Encoded protein: CSARDRQLFNQPQHF.

V and J are TRBV24-1 and TRBJ1-2, with 8 bases lining up with TRBD1. V lost 9 bases, J lost 7 bases, and 9 bases stayed unmatched. Germline CDR1 is KGHDR and CDR2 is SFDVKD. The CDR3 length is 13 residues. CDR3 coding DNA: TGTGCCACCTTCCCGACAGGGGAGGCTGGCTACACCTTC. It codes for CATFPTGEAGYTF.

This clonotype was counted a few times. One end of the junction is discordant with germline, which a read error may explain. V and J are TRBV5-1 and TRBJ1-3; TRBD1 matches 10 bases. Germline values: CDR1 SGHRS, CDR2 YFSETQ. This CDR3 contains 15 residues. The CDR3 protein is CASSSTGGLGNTIYF. As DNA, the CDR3 is TGTGCCAGCAGCTCGACAGGGGGCCTTGGAAACACCATATATTTT.

V and J are TRBV4-3 and TRBJ2-5; 8 bases are shared with TRBD2. V trimming: 2 bases; J trimming: 1 base; junction bases outside the gene matches: 6. Germline V gene lookup returns CDR1 LGHNA and CDR2 YSLEER. The CDR3 extends over 16 amino acids. Here the CDR3 DNA reads TGCGCCAGCAGCCAAACTCCCGGGACTAGCCAAGAGACCCAGTACTTC. Its protein is CASSQTPGTSQETQYF.

The chain joins TRBV10-1 to TRBJ2-2; D gene unclear. V was shortened by 2 bases and J by 7 bases, with 11 bases between the two germline ends. The CDR3 extends over 14 amino acids. Per the germline V gene, CDR1 is WNHNN and CDR2 is SYGVQD (reference sequence). The CDR3 DNA sequence: TGCGCCAGCAGTGAGCAGTCGGGCGGCGGGGAGCTGTTTTTT. It yields the protein CASSEQSGGGELFF.